The entry below describes one T cell receptor beta chain. The antigen is unknown. Profiling relied on immunoSEQ multiplex PCR, and the TCRdb table lists in-frame clones only, not all of them. This sample has 95,000 to 150,000 clones, with 80% to 95% found just once. CDR1 and CDR2 from the germline V gene are SQVTM and ANQGSEA. The CDR3 has 14 residues. Trimming at V came to 4 bases and at J to 1 base, leaving 3 bases not matched to a gene. The record originates from a study of OX40 agonist ivuxolimab in advanced cancers. Findings and caveats of the study: Expanded peripheral T cells had an undetermined antigen specificity.

It was autoimmune disease history or systemic immunosuppression that excluded patients. Sequencing used CD4+ or CD8+ T cells sorted from blood, obtained in a trial of the OX40 agonist ivuxolimab. The chain has TRBV29-1 and TRBJ1-3; 8 bases align to TRBD1. The receptor was isolated from an adult with an advanced solid tumor such as melanoma, head and neck, liver or kidney cancer. The CDR3 nucleotides are TGCAGCGTTGCCAGGACAGGGTCTGGAAACACCATATATTTT. It yields the protein CSVARTGSGNTIYF.